The entry that follows covers one T cell receptor beta chain sequence. Antigen specificity is unknown. This entry comes from a study of cytomegalovirus exposure and HLA in healthy donors. Study-level background: Earlier sequencing of approximately 180 million T cells yielded around 100 million unique TCR beta sequences.

Whole-study results and caveats: Sequencing likely generated an artifact that appeared as a cluster of highly shared sequence variants.

This CDR3 is 16 amino acids long. Germline CDR1 and CDR2: SGHNT and YENEEA. J was trimmed by 1 base and V by 5 bases; bases with no gene match: 8. PCR primers comprised 60 Vbeta and 13 Jbeta primers. Clones were read by immunoSEQ multiplex PCR, and TCRdb kept only the in-frame ones, dropping some. The data include about 46,000 clones; the top ten clones carry roughly 0.99%. The chain joins TRBV11-3 to TRBJ1-1, with 9 bases fitting TRBD1. The sequence was obtained from a woman aged 40 to 50 in good health and CMV-seronegative. The specimen sequenced was PBMCs. The CDR3 loop reads CASSPSPGQGNTEAFF. In DNA, the CDR3 is TGTGCCAGCAGCCCCAGCCCGGGACAGGGGAACACTGAAGCTTTCTTT.